These 24 T cell receptor beta chains were sequenced from one sample in a study of cytomegalovirus exposure and HLA in healthy donors. PCR employed 60 Vbeta and 13 Jbeta primers. The protocol was immunoSEQ multiplex PCR, while the TCRdb copy is restricted to in-frame clones and leaves out a portion. The sample has 75,000 to 80,000 clones, 65% to 80% seen once. Input material: PBMCs. All receptors derive from a male donor in good health and CMV-seropositive.

This chain connects TRBV27 to TRBJ2-2, with 13 bases fitting TRBD2. Germline CDR1 and CDR2: MNHEY and SMNVEV (reference sequence). V dropped 5 bases and J dropped 3; count of bases not matched to a gene: 3. The CDR3 has 16 residues. This chain's CDR3 is CASSETSGRYTGELFF. The CDR3 coding sequence is TGTGCCAGCAGTGAGACTAGCGGGAGGTACACCGGGGAGCTGTTTTTT.

The rearrangement joins TRBV4-1 to TRBJ2-3; D gene unclear. Between the trimmed V and J ends, which lost 1 base and 0 bases, there was a span of 5 bases. This CDR3 contains 14 residues. From germline, CDR1 is MGHRA and CDR2 YSYEKL. CDR3 amino acids: CASSQARSTDTQYF. The CDR3 DNA is TGCGCCAGCAGCCAAGCGCGCAGCACAGATACGCAGTATTTT.

The V gene is TRBV18, the J gene TRBJ2-7; D might be TRBD1 (6 bases). This CDR3 contains 12 residues. Trimming removed 5 bases from V and 6 bases from J, with 11 bases in between. CDR1 KGHSH and CDR2 LQKENI come from the germline V gene. The CDR3 region is CASSENRVEQYF. The CDR3, as DNA: TGTGCCAGCTCAGAAAACAGGGTCGAGCAGTACTTC.

This chain links TRBV30 with TRBJ2-7; 16 bases fit TRBD2. The V and J ends lost 4 bases and 6 bases, in that order; junction bases with no gene match: 15. This CDR3 comprises 18 residues. The V gene's germline CDR1 is GTSNPN and CDR2 SVGIG (reference sequence). The CDR3 region has the DNA TGTGCCTGGACCCTTTATCGGGGACTAGCGGGAGGGGGACCCGAGCAGTACTTC. Its translation: CAWTLYRGLAGGGPEQYF. Full variable domain (missing parts from reference TRBV30 and TRBJ2-7): SQTIHQWPATLVQPVGSPLSLECTVEGTSNPNLYWYRQAAGRGLQLLFYSVGIGQISSEVPQNLSASRPQDRQFILSSKKLLLSDSGFYLCAWTLYRGLAGGGPEQYFGPGTRLTVT.

About this clone: Relative to the germline gene, one junction end is altered; a read error may explain this. J is TRBJ2-3 and V is TRBV7-9; D gene ambiguous. The CDR3 length is 15 residues. Germline V gene sequence: CDR1 SEHNR, CDR2 FQNEAQ (reference sequence). The CDR3 reads CSSSPYSRSTDTQYF. For the CDR3, the DNA is TGTTCCAGCAGCCCTTACTCGCGGAGCACAGATACGCAGTATTTT.

The chain couples TRBV10-3 to TRBJ1-5; TRBD1 matches 12 bases. Germline V gene lookup returns CDR1 ENHRY and CDR2 SYGVKD. V lost 6 bases, J lost 6 bases, and 6 bases stayed unmatched. This CDR3 has 15 residues. In DNA form, the CDR3 reads TGTGCCATCAGCCCGGGACAGGGGGCGGGTCAGCCCCAGCATTTT. Translation: CAISPGQGAGQPQHF.

The chain is built from TRBV5-1 and TRBJ1-2; D perhaps matches TRBD1 (5 bases). In germline, CDR1 is SGHRS, CDR2 YFSETQ. CDR3 size: 15 residues. Trimming took off 1 base at V and 5 bases at J, with 15 bases between the two ends. This CDR3 reads CASSLSQGYNYGYTF. The CDR3 coding sequence is TGCGCCAGCAGCTTGTCGCAGGGATATAATTATGGCTACACCTTC.

V gene TRBV10-3 combines with J gene TRBJ2-1; 9 bases are shared with TRBD1. V shed 0 bases and J 8 bases; nucleotides not matched to a gene: 11. The CDR3 loop spans 17 amino acids. The germline V gene has CDR1 ENHRY and CDR2 SYGVKD. The CDR3 nucleotides are TGTGCCATCAGTGAGTCGGTAGGGACAGGGTCTACGGATGAGCAGTTCTTC. Amino acid sequence: CAISESVGTGSTDEQFF.

The CDR3: CASRTDKASTDTQYF. The CDR3 coding sequence is TGTGCCAGTAGGACGGACAAGGCTAGCACAGATACGCAGTATTTT. The V and J genes are TRBV19 and TRBJ2-3, with D possibly TRBD1 on 5 matching bases. Germline V CDR1 and CDR2: LNHDA, SQIVND (reference sequence). The CDR3 loop spans 15 amino acids. The germline V and J ends were trimmed by 6 bases and 0 bases, with 13 bases remaining between them.

This chain joins TRBV15 and TRBJ2-5; 7 nucleotides align to TRBD2. Germline CDR1 reads LNHNV; CDR2 reads YYDKDF (reference sequence). The CDR3 spans 13 residues. J gave up 2 bases and V 4 bases, and 1 base lay outside the gene matches. Here the CDR3 DNA reads TGTGCCACCAGCACGGGGGGACAAGAGACCCAGTACTTC. Translating gives CATSTGGQETQYF.

This chain joins TRBV7-3 and TRBJ2-7; 8 bases are shared with TRBD1. Unmatched junction bases numbered 5, after V lost 5 bases and J lost 2 bases. The CDR3 sequence is 14 residues long. CDR1 and CDR2 (germline): SGHTA, FQGTGA. CDR3 loop: CASSPQQGAYEQYF. DNA of the CDR3: TGTGCCAGCAGCCCCCAACAGGGGGCCTACGAGCAGTACTTC.

The chain combines TRBV6-6 with TRBJ2-5; tentatively, D is TRBD1 (5 bases). The DNA matches TRBJ2-7 better at its end, which makes the J call doubtful. CDR1 and CDR2 from the germline V gene are MNHNY and SVGAGI (reference sequence). This CDR3 contains 13 residues. The chain's CDR3 is CASSNRQFYEQYF. CDR3 in DNA: TGTGCCAGCAGTAATAGACAGTTTTACGAGCAGTACTTC.

V gene TRBV28 combines with J gene TRBJ2-5; 8 bases fit TRBD1. The length of the CDR3 is 13 residues. Per the germline V gene, CDR1 is MDHEN and CDR2 is SYDVKM. V dropped 6 bases and J dropped 5; count of bases not matched to a gene: 5. For the CDR3, the DNA is TGTGCCAGCAGCTGGACAGGGCAGGAGACCCAGTACTTC. Encoded protein: CASSWTGQETQYF. Full variable domain (rest looked up from reference TRBV28 and TRBJ2-5): DVKVTQSSRYLVKRTGEKVFLECVQDMDHENMFWYRQDPGLGLRLIYFSYDVKMKEKGDIPEGYSVSREKKERFSLILESASTNQTSMYLCASSWTGQETQYFGPGTRLLVL.

This chain uses TRBV7-9 with TRBJ2-1; 8 bases are shared with TRBD1. Germline loops: CDR1 SEHNR, CDR2 FQNEAQ (reference sequence). CDR3 length equals 15 residues. Germline trimming cut 4 bases from V and 1 base from J; bases unmatched to any gene: 3. The CDR3 DNA is TGTGCCAGCAGCTCCGACAGGGGTTCCTACAATGAGCAGTTCTTC. Protein sequence: CASSSDRGSYNEQFF.

The chain combines TRBV11-2 with TRBJ2-7, with 8 positions matching TRBD1. With V trimmed by 5 bases and J by 3 bases, 9 bases remained unmatched. Per germline, CDR1 SGHAT and CDR2 FQNNGV. The CDR3 extends over 15 amino acids. CDR3 in amino acids: CASSGLRDRNYEQYF. In DNA, the CDR3 is TGTGCCAGCAGCGGACTCCGGGACAGGAACTACGAGCAGTACTTC.

The chain links TRBV27 to TRBJ2-1, with TRBD2 identical over 12 bases. The J segment lost 7 bases and the V segment lost 3 bases, leaving 4 bases of the junction unmatched. In germline, CDR1 is MNHEY, CDR2 SMNVEV (reference sequence). The CDR3 spans 15 residues. CDR3 region: CASSFVTSGRNEQFF. The DNA for the CDR3 is TGTGCCAGCAGTTTTGTGACTAGCGGGAGAAATGAGCAGTTCTTC.

This chain joins TRBV7-3 and TRBJ2-3, with 10 bases aligning to TRBD2. Germline CDR1 reads SGHTA; CDR2 reads FQGTGA. The CDR3 contains 16 residues. V lost 5 bases, J lost 1 base, and 6 bases stayed unmatched. As DNA, the CDR3 is TGTGCCAGCAGCCCCCCTAGCGGGAGAGGCACAGATACGCAGTATTTT. It translates to CASSPPSGRGTDTQYF.

This clone was observed a few times. The chain uses TRBV6-6 and TRBJ2-7; 9 nucleotides match TRBD1. CDR1 and CDR2 from the germline V gene are MNHNY and SVGAGI (reference sequence). This CDR3 spans 14 amino acids. J lost 4 bases, V lost 5 bases, and 6 bases had no gene match. The CDR3 DNA reads as TGTGCCAGCAGTAAGGACAGGGGCACTTACGAGCAGTACTTC. Its translation is CASSKDRGTYEQYF.

Of note for this clone: Germline and junction disagree at one end, which may indicate a read error. The gene calls are TRBV7-9 and TRBJ1-3; D not certain. Germline V gives CDR1 SEHNR, CDR2 FQNEAQ (reference sequence). This CDR3 has 12 amino acids. This CDR3 is CSSSPSGNTIYF. CDR3 in DNA: TGTTCCAGCAGCCCTTCTGGAAACACCATATATTTT.

This clone was picked up a small number of times. Here the CDR3 reads CASSEMRLETQYF. The CDR3 region has the DNA TGTGCCAGCAGTGAAATGCGGCTAGAGACCCAGTACTTC. The rearrangement joins TRBV2 to TRBJ2-5; D call uncertain. From germline, CDR1 is SNHLY and CDR2 FYNNEI. Trimming removed 2 bases at V and 4 bases at J, with 8 bases between. The CDR3 consists of 13 residues.

This clone turned up a few times. This sequence joins TRBV7-6 and TRBJ2-1, with TRBD1 matching over 8 bases. CDR3 length: 14 residues. The trim removed 0 bases at V and 10 bases at J, leaving 5 bases unmatched. The germline V gene encodes CDR1 SGHVS and CDR2 FNYEAQ. The CDR3 DNA is TGTGCCAGCAGCTTAGCGCAAAGGACAGGGGAGCAGTTCTTC. Protein product: CASSLAQRTGEQFF.

This clone was counted a single time. The chain employs TRBV6-4 and TRBJ2-7; a weak D match, TRBD1 (6 bases). The CDR3 has 15 amino acids. V gave up 4 bases and J gave up 3 bases, with 16 bases separating them. Germline CDR1 MRHNA, CDR2 SNTAGT. The DNA of the CDR3 is TGTGCCAGCAGTGGCCAACGGGACACGCACTACGAGCAGTACTTC. The encoded protein is CASSGQRDTHYEQYF.

V usage is TRBV9 and J usage is TRBJ2-5; 11 bases align to TRBD2. Germline loops: CDR1 SGDLS, CDR2 YYNGEE. The CDR3 runs to 16 residues. Trimming removed 3 bases from V and 5 bases from J; junction bases left unmatched: 9. In DNA, the CDR3 is TGTGCCAGCAGCGCGGACACTAGCGGGAGAGGGGAGACCCAGTACTTC. Residues: CASSADTSGRGETQYF.

The chain couples TRBV9 to TRBJ2-5; 10 bases fit TRBD2. The CDR3 runs 17 residues. The J segment lost 5 bases and the V segment lost 0 bases, leaving 10 bases of the junction unmatched. The germline V gene has CDR1 SGDLS and CDR2 YYNGEE. CDR3 loop: CASSVAPAGGPGETQYF. CDR3 nucleotide sequence: TGTGCCAGCAGCGTAGCACCAGCGGGGGGGCCCGGGGAGACCCAGTACTTC. Supplemented by reference TRBV9 and TRBJ2-5, the full variable domain reads DSGVTQTPKHLITATGQRVTLRCSPRSGDLSVYWYQQSLDQGLQFLIQYYNGEERAKGNILERFSAQQFPDLHSELNLSSLELGDSALYFCASSVAPAGGPGETQYFGPGTRLLVL.